This entry lists 25 T cell receptor beta chains sequenced from one sample in a study of shared clonotypes between healthy human individuals. Sequencing was performed with immunoSEQ multiplex PCR; in TCRdb, only in-frame clones are kept and a portion is missing. Found here are roughly 2.6 million clones, 85% to 95% of them singletons; the top ten hold 0.14%. Sequences were obtained from naive CD4+ T cells sorted from blood. Subset specified: CD45RA+ positively selected. The receptors shown here come from a man in his late teens or twenties in good health.

This chain uses TRBV7-7 with TRBJ2-5, with a weak D call TRBD2 (5 bases). Germline V gives CDR1 SSHAT, CDR2 FNYEAQ (reference sequence). The CDR3 is 15 residues long. The CDR3, as DNA: TGTGCTAACGACGGATTCTGGAGGTACCAAGAGACCCAGTACTTC. Translation gives CANDGFWRYQETQYF.

In regard to this clone: The sample carries other DNA sequences with the same CDR3. J is TRBJ1-5 and V is TRBV19; tentative D call: TRBD1 (6 bases). Per germline, CDR1 LNHDA and CDR2 SQIVND (reference sequence). This CDR3 is built from 13 residues. The V end lost 6 bases, the J end lost 4 bases, and 10 bases lay between the germline ends. The CDR3 nucleotides are TGTGCCAGTAGCTCTCAGGGGAATCAGCCCCAGCATTTT. Translation gives CASSSQGNQPQHF.

The V call is TRBV5-1, the J call TRBJ2-7, with 7 bases lining up with TRBD1. CDR3 size: 14 residues. V shed 4 bases, J shed 6 bases, and the junction held 10 bases outside the gene matches. CDR1 is SGHRS, CDR2 YFSETQ, per germline. The CDR3 coding sequence is TGCGCCAGCAGCCTCGGGGACAGCCGGGGCGAGCAGTACTTC. This sequence encodes CASSLGDSRGEQYF.

V is TRBV19 and J is TRBJ1-2; D not resolved. The V end was cut by 9 bases, the J end by 5 bases, with 16 bases between. This CDR3 is 13 amino acids long. Germline-derived CDR1 and CDR2 are LNHDA and SQIVND (reference sequence). Here the CDR3 reads CASATAGGYGYTF. The CDR3 nucleotides are TGTGCCAGCGCGACGGCGGGTGGTTATGGCTACACCTTC.

This clone has just a few counts. The chain joins TRBV5-4 to TRBJ1-1; D uncertain. This CDR3 spans 12 amino acids. V lost 0 bases, J lost 3 bases, and 3 bases lay in between. The germline CDR1 and CDR2 sequences are SGHNT and YYREEE (reference sequence). The CDR3, as DNA: TGTGCCAGCAGCTTGGACGACACTGAAGCTTTCTTT. The encoded protein is CASSLDDTEAFF.

The genes are TRBV4-3 and TRBJ2-3; 7 nucleotides agree with TRBD2. V shed 5 bases and J 2 bases; nucleotides not matched to a gene: 16. Germline CDR1 is LGHNA and CDR2 is YSLEER. The CDR3 has 18 residues. The CDR3 DNA follows: TGCGCCAGCAGCGATGGGGAGCGGGATGCCGGGGTCACAGATACGCAGTATTTT. It codes for CASSDGERDAGVTDTQYF.

This chain uses TRBV5-4 with TRBJ2-3; 9 nucleotides align to TRBD2. The ends lost 2 bases at V and 2 bases at J; junction bases unmatched: 6. There are 16 residues in the CDR3. Germline-derived CDR1 and CDR2 are SGHNT and YYREEE (reference sequence). The DNA of the CDR3 is TGTGCCAGCAGCTTTTGGACTAGCGCAAACACAGATACGCAGTATTTT. It specifies CASSFWTSANTDTQYF.

V usage is TRBV13 and J usage is TRBJ1-1; maybe TRBD1 (6 bases). The V end was cut by 5 bases, the J end by 6 bases, with 16 bases between. Per germline, CDR1 PRHDT and CDR2 FYEKMQ (reference sequence). The CDR3 has 14 residues. CDR3 DNA: TGTGCCAGCAGCCCGGAAACAGGGTCGGCTGAAGCTTTCTTT. The encoded protein is CASSPETGSAEAFF.

The rearrangement uses TRBV19 and TRBJ1-1; D gene unclear. V was cut by 7 bases and J by 0 bases, with 12 bases left in between. The germline gives CDR1 LNHDA, CDR2 SQIVND (reference sequence). The CDR3 has 14 residues. The CDR3 DNA follows: TGTGCCAGTACCATAGCTAGTTTGAACACTGAAGCTTTCTTT. Protein product: CASTIASLNTEAFF.

The chain links TRBV15 to TRBJ2-5; no clear D. Per germline, CDR1 LNHNV and CDR2 YYDKDF (reference sequence). Trimming cost V 1 base and J 1 base, with 10 bases left between them. CDR3 length: 15 amino acids. CDR3 sequence reads: CATSRAKRPQETQYF. In nucleotides, the CDR3 is TGTGCCACCAGCAGAGCAAAGAGACCCCAAGAGACCCAGTACTTC.

J is TRBJ1-1 and V is TRBV9; a weak D match, TRBD1 (6 bases). Germline V CDR1 and CDR2: SGDLS, YYNGEE. Trimming pared 1 base from V and 3 bases from J, leaving 13 bases between. The CDR3 has 15 residues. The DNA for the CDR3 is TGTGCCAGCAGCGTAACAGGGCTGAGGGACACTGAAGCTTTCTTT. Translation gives CASSVTGLRDTEAFF.

The chain links TRBV25-1 to TRBJ1-4, with 10 bases aligning to TRBD1. The germline gives CDR1 MGHDK, CDR2 SYGVNS. V shed 7 bases, J shed 2 bases, and the junction held 4 bases outside the gene matches. The CDR3 spans 15 residues. Here the CDR3 DNA reads TGTGCCAGCACCCTGACAGGGGGCACTAATGAAAAACTGTTTTTT. Protein: CASTLTGGTNEKLFF.

This sequence joins TRBV7-8 and TRBJ2-2; no reliable D call. Trimming cost V 5 bases and J 1 base, with 8 bases left between them. This CDR3 contains 14 residues. The germline CDR1 and CDR2 sequences are SGHVS and FQNEAQ. DNA for the CDR3: TGTGCCAGCAGCCTGGCCTTGAACACCGGGGAGCTGTTTTTT. Its translation is CASSLALNTGELFF.

The genes are TRBV27 and TRBJ2-5; TRBD1 aligns across 11 bases. The V segment lost 2 bases and the J segment 5 bases; nucleotides outside the gene matches: 4. The CDR3 length is 15 residues. From germline, CDR1 is MNHEY and CDR2 SMNVEV (reference sequence). The CDR3: CASSLGTGGFETQYF. The CDR3 bases are TGTGCCAGCAGTTTAGGGACAGGGGGGTTCGAGACCCAGTACTTC.

The chain links TRBV30 to TRBJ1-1; the D gene is possibly TRBD1 (6 bases). V lost 7 bases to trimming and J lost 1 base, with 13 bases between them. Germline V lookup: CDR1 GTSNPN, CDR2 SVGIG (reference sequence). The length of the CDR3 is 13 residues. CDR3 nucleotide sequence: TGTGCCTCCACAGGGAGTGGGAACACTGAAGCTTTCTTT. Protein: CASTGSGNTEAFF. Full variable domain (remainder filled in from reference TRBV30 and TRBJ1-1): SQTIHQWPATLVQPVGSPLSLECTVEGTSNPNLYWYRQAAGRGLQLLFYSVGIGQISSEVPQNLSASRPQDRQFILSSKKLLLSDSGFYLCASTGSGNTEAFFGQGTRLTVV.

This chain links TRBV6-6 with TRBJ2-7, with D possibly matching TRBD1 (5 bases). Looked up from germline, CDR1 is MNHNY and CDR2 is SVGAGI (reference sequence). With 2 bases removed from V and 6 bases from J, the gap between germline ends came to 11 bases. The CDR3 covers 13 residues. CDR3 region: CASSYPTVPEQYF. The CDR3 nucleotides read TGTGCCAGCAGTTACCCGACAGTACCCGAGCAGTACTTC.

This clone was seen only a few times. The chain links TRBV19 to TRBJ1-5, with 9 positions matching TRBD1. Germline values: CDR1 LNHDA, CDR2 SQIVND (reference sequence). The CDR3 runs 17 residues. After removal of 6 bases from V and 0 bases from J, the junction contained 9 bases not matched to a gene. The CDR3 protein is CASRTGQGAYSNQPQHF. The CDR3 region has the DNA TGTGCCAGTAGAACGGGACAGGGCGCCTATAGCAATCAGCCCCAGCATTTT.

This chain connects TRBV10-1 to TRBJ2-5; D may be TRBD1 or TRBD2 (5 bases each). Deletions cut 2 bases from V and 4 bases from J, with 11 bases between. This CDR3 region has 14 residues. The germline CDR1 and CDR2 sequences are WNHNN and SYGVQD (reference sequence). This chain's CDR3 is CASSEGGPLETQYF. For the CDR3, the DNA is TGCGCCAGCAGTGAGGGGGGTCCGCTAGAGACCCAGTACTTC.

The genes are TRBV19 and TRBJ2-1; possibly TRBD1 or TRBD2 for D (5 bases each). The V end lost 6 bases, the J end lost 8 bases, and 14 bases lay between the germline ends. The CDR3 spans 13 residues. Germline V gives CDR1 LNHDA, CDR2 SQIVND (reference sequence). The CDR3 nucleotides are TGTGCCAGTAGCCGGGACGCTTACGATGAGCAGTTCTTC. It is translated as CASSRDAYDEQFF.

This CDR3 reads CASSSVLAGGPGTDTQYF. CDR3 DNA: TGCGCCAGCAGCTCCGTACTAGCGGGGGGGCCGGGAACAGATACGCAGTATTTT. V is TRBV5-1 and J is TRBJ2-3; 13 positions agree with TRBD2. The germline CDR1 and CDR2 sequences are SGHRS and YFSETQ. The length of the CDR3 is 18 residues. Losses at the gene ends were 3 bases for V and 3 bases for J; bases not matched to a gene: 10.

This rearrangement joins TRBV6-6 to TRBJ1-2, with no clear D. The CDR3 loop spans 15 amino acids. Trimming took 2 bases from V and 1 from J, leaving 11 bases between them. Germline lookup yields CDR1 MNHNY and CDR2 SVGAGI (reference sequence). The CDR3 DNA follows: TGTGCCAGCAGTTACGTCGCGGGCTTTAACTATGGCTACACCTTC. Residues: CASSYVAGFNYGYTF.

This clone was observed a few times. The genes are TRBV9 and TRBJ1-6; D is undetermined. V lost 1 base, J lost 7 bases, and 9 bases lay in between. CDR1 is SGDLS, CDR2 YYNGEE, per germline. This CDR3 comprises 14 residues. The CDR3: CASSVQSGNSPLHF. DNA of the CDR3: TGTGCCAGCAGCGTACAATCGGGCAATTCACCCCTCCACTTT. Supplemented by reference TRBV9 and TRBJ1-6, the full variable domain reads DSGVTQTPKHLITATGQRVTLRCSPRSGDLSVYWYQQSLDQGLQFLIQYYNGEERAKGNILERFSAQQFPDLHSELNLSSLELGDSALYFCASSVQSGNSPLHFGNGTRLTVT.

This chain joins TRBV5-4 and TRBJ1-4; 9 nucleotides agree with TRBD1. Trimming removed 4 bases from V and 5 bases from J; junction bases left unmatched: 6. The CDR3 totals 15 residues. Germline values: CDR1 SGHNT, CDR2 YYREEE (reference sequence). Here the CDR3 DNA reads TGTGCCAGCAGCGCCCCGGGACAGGGAAATGAAAAACTGTTTTTT. Translated: CASSAPGQGNEKLFF.

For the CDR3, the DNA is TGTGCCATCAGTGGCGCAGGGTCCCAAGAGACCCAGTACTTC. Translation gives CAISGAGSQETQYF. The chain is built from TRBV10-3 and TRBJ2-5; possibly TRBD1 for D (5 bases). Germline CDR1 reads ENHRY; CDR2 reads SYGVKD. The ends were cut back, 4 bases at V and 1 base at J, with 10 bases in the middle. This CDR3 comprises 14 residues.

This chain connects TRBV6-4 to TRBJ1-2; D is perhaps TRBD1 (5 bases). Germline loops: CDR1 MRHNA, CDR2 SNTAGT. The CDR3 runs to 15 residues. Trimming removed 3 bases from V and 1 base from J, with 12 bases in between. CDR3 nucleotides: TGTGCCAGCAGTGAAGGTTATACAGGTAACTATGGCTACACCTTC. Translating it yields CASSEGYTGNYGYTF.